These 13 T cell receptor beta chains were sequenced from one sample in a study of T cell clonality in common variable immunodeficiency. Study-level points and caveats: Fewer deletions and N-nucleotide insertions were reportedly seen in common variable immunodeficiency TCR beta sequences.

These receptors are not linked to any known antigen. Repertoires were generated with immunoSEQ multiplex PCR, while TCRdb's copy carries only in-frame clones and drops some. Listed for the sample are under 20,000 clones, none seen a single time. Sequenced: peripheral blood mononuclear cells. Receptors were obtained from a human donor with common variable immunodeficiency.

In the case of this clone: The observed sequence ends 3 residues before the CDR3 terminus, with the missing tail filled in from the germline J gene. V gene TRBV2 combines with J gene TRBJ1-4; 8 bases align to TRBD1. The CDR3 is made up of 12 amino acids. Germline loops: CDR1 SNHLY, CDR2 FYNNEI. J was trimmed by 7 bases and V by 7 bases; bases with no gene match: 2. The sequenced CDR3 bases are TGTGCCAGCACGGACAGGGCTGAAAAA. Protein: CASTDRAEK. The whole CDR3 is CASTDRAEKLFF. Together with reference TRBV2 and TRBJ1-4, the CDR3 gives the full variable domain: EPEVTQTPSHQVTQMGQEVILRCVPISNHLYFYWYRQILGQKVEFLVSFYNNEISEKSEIFDDQFSVERPDGSNFTLKIRSTKLEDSAMYFCASTDRAEKLFFGSGTQLSVL.

In its sample, this clone was seen many times. The DNA ends 3 residues before the CDR3 does, and the rest of the CDR3 is filled in from the germline J gene. The chain uses TRBV19 and TRBJ1-6; a possible D gene is TRBD1 (5 bases). The germline V gene encodes CDR1 LNHDA and CDR2 SQIVND (reference sequence). CDR3 size: 13 residues. V lost 7 bases and J 6 bases, leaving 10 bases between the germline ends. The CDR3 DNA, read in part, is TGTGCCAGTACGGGACTGAGTAATTCACCC. Translated: CASTGLSNSP. The whole CDR3 sequence is CASTGLSNSPLHF.

Turning to this clone: The missing CDR3 end, 3 residues past where the read stops, is filled in from the germline J gene. The gene calls are TRBV19 and TRBJ1-1, with D tentatively TRBD1 (5 bases). The CDR3 runs to 13 residues. From germline, CDR1 is LNHDA and CDR2 SQIVND (reference sequence). CDR3 sequence reads: CASSIGQLMEAFF. CDR3 DNA (partial): TGTGCCAGTAGTATAGGACAGCTAATGGAA.

In its sample, this clone was seen many times. The read ends 3 residues before the CDR3 terminus; that terminus is restored from the germline J gene. The gene calls are TRBV7-9 and TRBJ1-1; 8 positions agree with TRBD1. Looked up from germline, CDR1 is SEHNR and CDR2 is FQNEAQ (reference sequence). This CDR3 region has 12 residues. The CDR3 is CASSAGTGGAFF. Partial CDR3 DNA: TGTGCCAGCAGCGCTGGGACAGGTGGG.

This clone was seen at least ten times. With the read ending 3 residues before the CDR3 end, the germline J gene is used to fill in that end. The chain recombines TRBV6-2 or TRBV6-3 with TRBJ1-2; tentatively, D is TRBD1 (6 bases). This CDR3 has 12 amino acids. V lost 11 bases and J lost 4, with 14 bases in between. Germline values: CDR1 MNHEY, CDR2 SVGEGT. This CDR3 is CASTGSSYGYTF. CDR3 bases read: TGTGCCTCGACAGGTTCAAGCTATGGC.

This clone was recorded many times. Coverage ceases 3 residues before the CDR3 finishes, and the germline J gene fills in the end. V is TRBV5-1 and J is TRBJ1-1; possible D gene TRBD1, 6 bases. Germline V CDR1 and CDR2: SGHRS, YFSETQ. This CDR3 region has 14 residues. Trimming stripped 2 bases from V and 3 bases from J, with 11 bases between. Here the CDR3 reads CASSLRGGDTEAFF. CDR3 DNA (partial): TGCGCCAGCAGCTTAAGGGGGGGAGACACTGAA.

A note on this clone: The CDR3 end falls 3 residues outside the read, so it is completed with the germline J gene. The V call is TRBV6-2 or TRBV6-3, the J call TRBJ2-5; TRBD2 aligns across 9 bases. The CDR3 consists of 15 residues. Germline lookup yields CDR1 MNHEY and CDR2 SVGEGT. Trimming took 2 bases from V and 5 from J; bases not matched to a gene: 6. The CDR3 protein is CASSYDSSGAETQYF. CDR3 DNA (partial): TGTGCCAGCAGTTACGACTCTAGCGGGGCGGAGACC.

This clone showed up many times. The sequenced fragment ends 3 residues before the CDR3 boundary, so the rest is inferred from the germline J gene. The chain links TRBV20-1 to TRBJ2-1; a possible D gene is TRBD1 (6 bases). This CDR3 has 15 amino acids. CDR1 is DFQATT and CDR2 is SNEGSKA in the germline V gene (reference sequence). The V gene lost 3 bases and the J gene lost 4 bases, with 16 bases spanning the gap. Partial CDR3 DNA: TGCAGTGCTAGTAGCCCCCCGAGGGGGTACAATGAG. Protein product: CSASSPPRGYNE. The whole CDR3 reads CSASSPPRGYNEQFF.

This clone was observed at least ten times. The read ends 3 residues shy of where the CDR3 ends; the end is completed using the germline J gene. The chain links TRBV6-2 or TRBV6-3 to TRBJ2-7; D not resolved. This CDR3 region has 11 residues. Germline-derived CDR1 and CDR2 are MNHEY and SVGEGT. V was cut by 6 bases and J by 5 bases, with 8 bases left in between. The DNA read from the CDR3 is TGTGCCAGCAGCCCTGCTAACGAG. Its translation is CASSPANE. The whole CDR3 reads CASSPANEQYF.

Only a few counts were recorded for this clone. Coverage ceases 3 residues before the CDR3 finishes, and the germline J gene fills in the end. The genes are TRBV6-2 or TRBV6-3 and TRBJ1-1; 7 bases align to TRBD1. CDR1 is MNHEY and CDR2 is SVGEGT in the germline V gene. The length of the CDR3 is 12 residues. CDR3 bases read: TGTGCCAGCAGTTACGAGGGGGCGGAA. Translated, it gives CASSYEGAE. The full CDR3 sequence reads CASSYEGAEAFF.

Comments on this clone: The sequenced fragment ends 3 residues before the CDR3 boundary, so the rest is inferred from the germline J gene. The chain recombines TRBV7-2 with TRBJ2-3, with 8 bases that match TRBD1. Losses at the gene ends were 5 bases for V and 6 bases for J; bases not matched to a gene: 7. This CDR3 has 14 amino acids. The germline V gene encodes CDR1 SGHTA and CDR2 FQGNSA. CDR3 bases read: TGTGCCAGCAGCAGACAGGGGCAAAGTGATACG. Its translation: CASSRQGQSDT. The full CDR3 protein is CASSRQGQSDTQYF.

Comment on this clone: With the read ending 3 residues before the CDR3 end, the germline J gene is used to fill in that end. The rearrangement joins TRBV2 to TRBJ1-5; 7 bases are a match to TRBD1. This CDR3 has 14 amino acids. The trim removed 4 bases at V and 5 bases at J, leaving 5 bases unmatched. Germline CDR1 and CDR2: SNHLY and FYNNEI. CDR3 amino acids: CASSVGRGDQPQHF. CDR3 DNA, as far as it was read: TGTGCCAGCAGTGTAGGCAGGGGGGATCAGCCC.

The table lists this clone with a few counts. The CDR3 end falls 3 residues outside the read, so it is completed with the germline J gene. The chain links TRBV7-9 to TRBJ1-1; TRBD1 is a possible D gene (5 bases). CDR1 and CDR2 from the germline V gene are SEHNR and FQNEAQ (reference sequence). V shed 2 bases and J shed 3 bases, with 10 bases lying between them. This CDR3 is 14 amino acids long. The chain's CDR3 is CASSLRSGDTEAFF. Incomplete CDR3 DNA: TGTGCCAGCAGCTTAAGGTCGGGGGACACTGAA.